The next 30 T cell receptor beta chains were all read from a single sample in a study of beta chain features in type 1 diabetes. Since all of the isolated RNA was reverse transcribed, expressed TCRB transcripts were what got sequenced. Here immunoSEQ multiplex PCR was the method, and the copy in TCRdb shows in-frame clones only, minus some. The sample lists 350,000 to 450,000 clones, 14% occurring once. The sequenced material came from naive CD4+ T cells from blood. The receptors come from a man between 25 and 39 years old in good health.

V gene TRBV28 combines with J gene TRBJ2-2, with 8 bases identical to TRBD2. V dropped 3 bases and J dropped 11; count of bases not matched to a gene: 14. CDR3 length: 16 residues. Germline values: CDR1 MDHEN, CDR2 SYDVKM. The CDR3 coding sequence is TGTGCCAGCAGTTTGGCCAGCGGGGGCCATAGAATCGAGCTGTTTTTT. Translated, it gives CASSLASGGHRIELFF.

The chain couples TRBV7-2 to TRBJ2-5, with 11 positions matching TRBD1. The CDR3 sequence is 17 residues long. Germline loops: CDR1 SGHTA, CDR2 FQGNSA. V was pared by 2 bases and J by 4 bases, with 9 bases of the junction left unmatched. The CDR3 sequence is CASSLFPEGQGGETQYF. The CDR3 DNA sequence: TGTGCCAGCAGCTTATTTCCCGAGGGACAGGGGGGAGAGACCCAGTACTTC.

This clone appeared many times. Other DNA sequences in the sample encode the same CDR3. V is TRBV10-3 and J is TRBJ1-6; the D is unclear. The CDR3 runs to 13 residues. The germline V and J ends were trimmed by 0 bases and 7 bases, with 4 bases remaining between them. CDR1 and CDR2 from the germline V gene are ENHRY and SYGVKD. The CDR3 DNA is TGTGCCATCAGTGAGTCAGGGAATTCACCCCTCCACTTT. Amino acid sequence: CAISESGNSPLHF.

The chain couples TRBV29-1 to TRBJ1-2; D perhaps matches TRBD1 (5 bases). The CDR3 covers 14 residues. Germline V gene lookup returns CDR1 SQVTM and CDR2 ANQGSEA. Trimming removed 4 bases from V and 8 bases from J, with 20 bases in between. The CDR3 loop is CSVAKSGGGGGYTF. The CDR3 DNA reads TGCAGCGTTGCCAAATCCGGGGGTGGAGGAGGCTACACCTTC.

The chain has TRBV25-1 and TRBJ1-1, with a possible D match to TRBD1 (5 bases). This CDR3 spans 16 amino acids. V lost 5 bases, J lost 1 base, and 17 bases lay in between. CDR1 and CDR2 from the germline V gene are MGHDK and SYGVNS. The CDR3 here is CASSTLTSRANTEAFF. The CDR3 nucleotides read TGTGCCAGCAGTACACTTACCTCCAGGGCGAACACTGAAGCTTTCTTT.

The rearrangement uses TRBV12-5 and TRBJ2-5; D not resolved. The CDR3 is 14 residues long. V was cut by 9 bases and J by 5 bases, with 19 bases left in between. Germline V gives CDR1 LGHNT, CDR2 FRNRAP. The CDR3 region is CASLGQINSETQYF. The CDR3 nucleotides read TGTGCTAGCCTAGGGCAGATAAACTCGGAGACCCAGTACTTC.

The chain is built from TRBV29-1 and TRBJ1-1; 10 bases map to TRBD1. Germline loops: CDR1 SQVTM, CDR2 ANQGSEA. Unmatched junction bases numbered 5, after V lost 7 bases and J lost 0 bases. The CDR3 has 14 amino acids. The CDR3 region has the DNA TGCAGCGGGCAGACAGGGGGCTTGAACACTGAAGCTTTCTTT. Encoded protein: CSGQTGGLNTEAFF.

The chain employs TRBV25-1 and TRBJ2-1; perhaps TRBD2 as D (6 bases). The CDR3 has 17 amino acids. The V gene lost 2 bases and the J gene lost 5 bases, with 19 bases spanning the gap. From germline, CDR1 is MGHDK and CDR2 SYGVNS. The CDR3 nucleotides read TGTGCCAGCAGTGAAGGATCAGGAGCGGGTGGGAACAATGAGCAGTTCTTC. This sequence encodes CASSEGSGAGGNNEQFF.

This clone was seen a few times. V gene TRBV2 combines with J gene TRBJ2-2; D tentatively fits TRBD1 or TRBD2 (5 bases each). The V end lost 4 bases, the J end lost 7 bases, and 13 bases lay between the germline ends. CDR1 and CDR2 from the germline V gene are SNHLY and FYNNEI. CDR3 length: 14 amino acids. This chain's CDR3 is CASSAPKRGGELFF. In DNA, the CDR3 is TGTGCCAGCAGTGCCCCAAAGAGGGGCGGGGAGCTGTTTTTT.

The rearrangement links TRBV4-3 to TRBJ1-5; no reliable D call. The CDR3 consists of 14 residues. The V gene lost 5 bases and the J gene lost 1 base, with 9 bases spanning the gap. Germline CDR1 LGHNA, CDR2 YSLEER. Written as DNA, the CDR3 is TGCGCCAGCAGCATGGGCCTAAGCAATCAGCCCCAGCATTTT. This sequence encodes CASSMGLSNQPQHF.

The DNA for the CDR3 is TGTGCCAGCAGCTTATACCGCAGGGAGAGCTACGAGCAGTACTTC. This gives the protein CASSLYRRESYEQYF. This chain joins TRBV7-2 and TRBJ2-7; D might be TRBD1 or TRBD2, each matching 5 bases. Per the germline V gene, CDR1 is SGHTA and CDR2 is FQGNSA. The CDR3 is 15 amino acids. Deletions cut 2 bases from V and 3 bases from J, with 14 bases between. Using reference TRBV7-2 and TRBJ2-7 for the parts outside the CDR3, the full variable domain is GAGVSQSPSNKVTEKGKDVELRCDPISGHTALYWYRQSLGQGLEFLIYFQGNSAPDKSGLPSDRFSAERTGGSVSTLTIQRTQQEDSAVYLCASSLYRRESYEQYFGPGTRLTVT.

The V gene is TRBV2, the J gene TRBJ2-1; no clear D gene. Germline V gene sequence: CDR1 SNHLY, CDR2 FYNNEI. There are 13 residues in the CDR3. V lost 7 bases and J lost 6, with 13 bases in between. The DNA of the CDR3 is TGTGCCAGCACCGGTGACGCTCCCAATGAGCAGTTCTTC. This gives the protein CASTGDAPNEQFF.

The chain employs TRBV13 and TRBJ2-3; D call uncertain. From germline, CDR1 is PRHDT and CDR2 FYEKMQ (reference sequence). The CDR3 runs to 13 residues. Trimming shortened V by 5 bases and J by 8 bases, and 14 bases separated the two germline ends. CDR3 sequence (DNA): TGTGCCAGCAGCGTCAGAGTTCTAGGTACGCAGTATTTT. Protein: CASSVRVLGTQYF.

There are a few counts of this clone. The chain recombines TRBV25-1 with TRBJ1-1; the D is unclear. The germline V gene has CDR1 MGHDK and CDR2 SYGVNS. The CDR3 sequence is 13 residues long. V dropped 1 base and J dropped 1 base, with 4 bases sitting between them. In DNA form, the CDR3 reads TGTGCCAGCAGTGAATTACCGAACACTGAAGCTTTCTTT. Encoded protein: CASSELPNTEAFF. Full variable domain (rest looked up from reference TRBV25-1 and TRBJ1-1): EADIYQTPRYLVIGTGKKITLECSQTMGHDKMYWYQQDPGMELHLIHYSYGVNSTEKGDLSSESTVSRIRTEHFPLTLESARPSHTSQYLCASSELPNTEAFFGQGTRLTVV.

This clone appeared a few times. V gene TRBV7-6 combines with J gene TRBJ2-3; no reliable D call. Germline CDR1 SGHVS, CDR2 FNYEAQ. CDR3 size: 14 residues. V gave up 8 bases and J gave up 4 bases, with 16 bases separating them. The CDR3 here is CASGIPSGPDTQYF. CDR3 bases: TGTGCCAGCGGAATTCCAAGTGGACCAGATACGCAGTATTTT.

This clone was observed many times. The chain carries TRBV29-1 and TRBJ2-1; 14 nucleotides agree with TRBD2. The CDR3 length is 15 residues. V dropped 4 bases and J dropped 8; count of bases not matched to a gene: 7. In germline, CDR1 is SQVTM, CDR2 ANQGSEA. The CDR3 is CSVALGTSGSYEQFF. The DNA of the CDR3 is TGCAGCGTTGCCTTAGGGACTAGCGGGAGCTATGAGCAGTTCTTC.

There are a few counts of this clone. The chain joins TRBV7-2 to TRBJ2-7; 10 bases agree with TRBD1. V lost 6 bases to trimming and J lost 5 bases; unmatched junction nucleotides: 16. Germline CDR1 and CDR2: SGHTA and FQGNSA. This CDR3 is 17 amino acids long. CDR3 DNA sequence: TGTGCCAGCAGTCCCGACAGGGGGCGGTTCGGTATGGACGAGCAGTACTTC. As protein: CASSPDRGRFGMDEQYF.

This clone came up a few times. The genes are TRBV7-2 and TRBJ2-3, with D unresolved. Germline V gene sequence: CDR1 SGHTA, CDR2 FQGNSA. V was pared by 2 bases and J by 6 bases, with 12 bases between. The CDR3 is 14 amino acids. CDR3 nucleotides: TGTGCCAGCAGCTTAATGTTGGGGTCGGATACGCAGTATTTT. Protein: CASSLMLGSDTQYF.

This clone was observed a handful of times. Within the sample, other DNA sequences also encode this same CDR3. The chain uses TRBV10-3 and TRBJ2-1; 13 nucleotides line up with TRBD2. The J segment lost 2 bases and the V segment lost 6 bases, leaving 1 base of the junction unmatched. The CDR3 is 15 amino acids. Germline-derived CDR1 and CDR2 are ENHRY and SYGVKD. DNA for the CDR3: TGTGCCATCAGAGGGACTAGCGGGGCCTACAATGAGCAGTTCTTC. Translating gives CAIRGTSGAYNEQFF.

This clone was seen more than once but under ten times. This chain uses TRBV29-1 with TRBJ2-7; weak D call: TRBD2 (6 bases). This CDR3 is built from 11 residues. V was clipped by 7 bases and J by 7 bases, with 14 bases between them. Germline CDR1 and CDR2: SQVTM and ANQGSEA. This chain's CDR3 is CSGQSAGEQYV. The CDR3, as DNA: TGCAGCGGTCAATCCGCGGGGGAGCAGTACGTC.

The chain has TRBV4-3 and TRBJ2-1, with D possibly being TRBD1 or TRBD2 (6 bases each). The CDR3 sequence is 19 residues long. The V end was cut by 0 bases, the J end by 1 base, with 19 bases between. The germline CDR1 and CDR2 sequences are LGHNA and YSLEER. CDR3 sequence reads: CASSQEFKTGALSYNEQFF. CDR3 nucleotide sequence: TGCGCCAGCAGCCAAGAATTTAAGACGGGGGCCTTGTCCTACAATGAGCAGTTCTTC.

Only a few counts were recorded for this clone. The chain combines TRBV11-2 with TRBJ2-3; the match to TRBD2 covers 11 bases. V dropped 2 bases and J dropped 7; count of bases not matched to a gene: 5. Germline V gene lookup returns CDR1 SGHAT and CDR2 FQNNGV. The CDR3 has 15 residues. CDR3 protein: CASSLSLAGGNTQYF. The CDR3 nucleotides are TGTGCCAGCAGCTTAAGCCTAGCGGGAGGAAATACGCAGTATTTT.

DNA of the CDR3: TGTGCCAGCAGCCCGGACGGATCCTATTCCTACGAGCAGTACTTC. The encoded protein is CASSPDGSYSYEQYF. The chain links TRBV7-2 to TRBJ2-7; no definite D call. This CDR3 has 15 residues. CDR1 and CDR2 from the germline V gene are SGHTA and FQGNSA. V was clipped by 5 bases and J by 1 base, with 15 bases between them.

The table lists this clone with a count of one. This chain uses TRBV20-1 with TRBJ2-1; unclear D gene. Per the germline V gene, CDR1 is DFQATT and CDR2 is SNEGSKA (reference sequence). CDR3 length: 10 amino acids. V lost 6 bases, J lost 6 bases, and 6 bases lay in between. CDR3 sequence: CSARINEQFF. The DNA for the CDR3 is TGCAGTGCGAGAATCAATGAGCAGTTCTTC.

This clone was seen only a few times. This chain connects TRBV19 to TRBJ2-1; D is possibly TRBD2 (6 bases). Trimming removed 4 bases from V and 2 bases from J, with 12 bases in between. The CDR3 has 15 residues. Germline values: CDR1 LNHDA, CDR2 SQIVND (reference sequence). CDR3 loop: CASSTLGGPYNEQFF. CDR3 bases: TGTGCCAGTAGTACCTTGGGGGGTCCCTACAATGAGCAGTTCTTC.

The V gene is TRBV4-1, the J gene TRBJ1-1; D is unresolved. This CDR3 is built from 16 residues. Germline loops: CDR1 MGHRA, CDR2 YSYEKL. V was clipped by 1 base and J by 5 bases, with 17 bases between them. For the CDR3, the DNA is TGCGCCAGCAGCCAAGCGCAAGCGTTACGGAGGACTGAAGCTTTCTTT. Residues: CASSQAQALRRTEAFF.

This clone has a handful of counts. The chain links TRBV4-3 to TRBJ1-4, with no clear D. CDR1 and CDR2 (germline): LGHNA, YSLEER. Trimming took off 1 base at V and 5 bases at J, with 14 bases between the two ends. The length of the CDR3 is 16 residues. The CDR3 is CASSQARRRMNEKLFF. For the CDR3, the DNA is TGCGCCAGCAGCCAAGCAAGGAGACGCATGAATGAAAAACTGTTTTTT.

The chain recombines TRBV7-9 with TRBJ2-5, with D possibly called TRBD1 or TRBD2 (5 bases each). The germline gives CDR1 SEHNR, CDR2 FQNEAQ (reference sequence). The CDR3 runs 14 residues. The V end was cut by 3 bases, the J end by 5 bases, with 13 bases between. In DNA, the CDR3 is TGTGCCAGCAGCTTTGGAGTGGGACGGGAGACCCAGTACTTC. Protein: CASSFGVGRETQYF.

J is TRBJ2-1 and V is TRBV11-2; TRBD1 matches 10 bases. Germline V lookup: CDR1 SGHAT, CDR2 FQNNGV. This CDR3 has 17 residues. V was clipped by 5 bases and J by 4 bases; unmatched bases: 11. In nucleotides, the CDR3 is TGTGCCAGCAGCCGATTTCCGGGACAGGGGTTGTACAATGAGCAGTTCTTC. It codes for CASSRFPGQGLYNEQFF.

This clone was detected only a few times. V is TRBV7-2 and J is TRBJ2-5, with D perhaps matching TRBD1 (6 bases). The germline gives CDR1 SGHTA, CDR2 FQGNSA. This CDR3 spans 17 amino acids. V lost 2 bases, J lost 5 bases, and 21 bases lay in between. The CDR3 spells CASSLRGGRVVSETQYF. The CDR3 DNA is TGTGCCAGCAGCTTAAGAGGGGGACGGGTTGTATCGGAGACCCAGTACTTC.